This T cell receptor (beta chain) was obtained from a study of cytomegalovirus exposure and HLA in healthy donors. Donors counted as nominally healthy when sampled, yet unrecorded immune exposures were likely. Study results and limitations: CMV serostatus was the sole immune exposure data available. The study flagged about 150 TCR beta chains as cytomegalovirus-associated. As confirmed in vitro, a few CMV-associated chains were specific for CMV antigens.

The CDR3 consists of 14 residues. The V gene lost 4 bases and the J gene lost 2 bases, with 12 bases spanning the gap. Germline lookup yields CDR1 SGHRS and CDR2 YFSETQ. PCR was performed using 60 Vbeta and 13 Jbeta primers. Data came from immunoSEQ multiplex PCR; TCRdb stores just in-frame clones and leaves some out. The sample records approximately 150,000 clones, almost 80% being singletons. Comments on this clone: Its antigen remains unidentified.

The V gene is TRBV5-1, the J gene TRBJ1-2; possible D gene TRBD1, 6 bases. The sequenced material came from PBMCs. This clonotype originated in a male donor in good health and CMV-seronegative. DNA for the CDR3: TGCGCCAGCAGCCCCTCAGGGGAAAACTATGGCTACACCTTC. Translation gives CASSPSGENYGYTF.